This T cell receptor (beta chain) was found in a study of blood T cells in healthy people across ages. A sample-barcoded 5' primer and a J-beta primer mix were used in a second PCR of roughly 7 to 11 cycles. TCRdb ran MiXCR on the 5' RACE reads and lists one entry per CDR3 protein. The table has some 320,000 distinct CDR3 sequences, roughly 26% seen once. This clonotype was recorded a few times. Donors were healthy Caucasian individuals from Russia aged about 6 to 90. This CDR3 has 14 residues. Per germline, CDR1 MGHRA and CDR2 YSYEKL. Trimming shortened V by 7 bases and J by 7 bases, and 20 bases separated the two germline ends.

The sequence came from a woman between 65 and 79 years old in good health. This chain connects TRBV4-1 to TRBJ2-7; possible D gene TRBD2, 6 bases. The sample taken for sequencing was blood. The CDR3 is CASKVGTSTREQYF. The CDR3 bases are TGCGCCAGCAAGGTGGGGACTTCAACGAGGGAGCAGTACTTC.